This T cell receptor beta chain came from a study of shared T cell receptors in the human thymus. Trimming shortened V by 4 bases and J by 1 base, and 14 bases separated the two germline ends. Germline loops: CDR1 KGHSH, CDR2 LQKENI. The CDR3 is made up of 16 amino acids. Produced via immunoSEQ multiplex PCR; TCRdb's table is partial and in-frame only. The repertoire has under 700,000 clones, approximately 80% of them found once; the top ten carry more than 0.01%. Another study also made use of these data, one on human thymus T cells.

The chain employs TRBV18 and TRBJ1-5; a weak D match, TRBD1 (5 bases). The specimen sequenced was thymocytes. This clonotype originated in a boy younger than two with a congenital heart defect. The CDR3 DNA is TGTGCCAGCTCACGGACGGGGGGTATGAGCAATCAGCCCCAGCATTTT. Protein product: CASSRTGGMSNQPQHF. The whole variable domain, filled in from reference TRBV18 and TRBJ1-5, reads NAGVMQNPRHLVRRRGQEARLRCSPMKGHSHVYWYRQLPEEGLKFMVYLQKENIIDESGMPKERFSAEFPKEGPSILRIQQVVRGDSAAYFCASSRTGGMSNQPQHFGDGTRLSIL.